The 22 T cell receptor beta chains below were found in one sample sequenced in a study of T-cell reconstitution after alpha-beta-depleted transplantation in children. Unique molecular identifiers tagged the TCRbeta library. TCRdb fed the PCR reads into MiXCR, producing one record per CDR3 protein. The sample lists about 240,000 distinct CDR3 sequences; around 25% were seen once. Here the sequenced sample was PBMCs, taken before TCRalphabeta/CD19-depleted stem cell transplant. The receptors shown here come from a girl aged 2 to 10 with Fanconi anemia, due to receive a stem cell transplant.

Remarks on this clonotype: A clone one base away is much larger, so this may be a read error. This chain connects TRBV29-1 to TRBJ2-5; the D gene is possibly TRBD1 (6 bases). Germline values: CDR1 SQVTM, CDR2 ANQGSEA. The CDR3 consists of 13 residues. V was clipped by 7 bases and J by 4 bases, with 16 bases between them. DNA for the CDR3: TGCAGCGGTCCCACACAGGGTGGAGAGACCCAGTACTTC. Protein sequence: CSGPTQGGETQYF. Based on the CDR3 plus reference TRBV29-1 and TRBJ2-5, the full variable domain is SAVISQKPSRDICQRGTSLTIQCQVDSQVTMMFWYRQQPGQSLTLIATANQGSEATYESGFVIDKFPISRPNLTFSTLTVSNMSPEDSSIYLCSGPTQGGETQYFGPGTRLLVL.

The chain carries TRBV29-1 and TRBJ2-1; D not certain. CDR1 SQVTM and CDR2 ANQGSEA come from the germline V gene. Trimming pared 4 bases from V and 8 bases from J, leaving 9 bases between. The CDR3 runs to 11 residues. CDR3 in DNA: TGCAGCGTTGCTTGGTTCGATGAGCAGTTCTTC. This translates into CSVAWFDEQFF.

This clonotype was detected many times. The V call is TRBV29-1, the J call TRBJ2-1; a weak D match, TRBD2 (6 bases). With 0 bases removed from V and 0 bases from J, the gap between germline ends came to 12 bases. The CDR3 length is 16 residues. Germline V gives CDR1 SQVTM, CDR2 ANQGSEA. The DNA of the CDR3 is TGCAGCGTTGAAGATCCTAGCGAGAGCTCCTACAATGAGCAGTTCTTC. It codes for CSVEDPSESSYNEQFF.

This clonotype has at least ten counts. This chain connects TRBV7-2 to TRBJ2-1, with 8 bases fitting TRBD1. Germline values: CDR1 SGHTA, CDR2 FQGNSA. V lost 5 bases and J lost 1; bases outside the gene matches: 10. This CDR3 has 17 residues. The CDR3 spells CASSPRGTGGSYNEQFF. CDR3 in DNA: TGTGCCAGCAGCCCGCGCGGGACAGGTGGTTCCTACAATGAGCAGTTCTTC.

This clonotype was recorded a few times. The CDR3 bases are TGCAGCGTTGAGGACAGGTACTCCTACGAGCAGTACTTC. Its translation: CSVEDRYSYEQYF. The chain carries TRBV29-1 and TRBJ2-7; TRBD1 matches at 7 bases. The CDR3 has 13 residues. CDR1 is SQVTM, CDR2 ANQGSEA, per germline. V was clipped by 3 bases and J by 0 bases; unmatched bases: 2.

The sample holds a few counts of this clonotype. The chain recombines TRBV20-1 with TRBJ2-3, with a possible D match to TRBD2 (5 bases). Germline values: CDR1 DFQATT, CDR2 SNEGSKA (reference sequence). The CDR3 extends over 13 amino acids. The germline V and J ends were trimmed by 7 bases and 5 bases, with 16 bases remaining between them. The CDR3 here is CSVTTTILDTQYF. CDR3 in DNA: TGCAGTGTGACTACTACAATCTTAGATACGCAGTATTTT.

This clonotype was seen repeatedly, ten times or more. This chain joins TRBV6-5 and TRBJ2-7; possible D gene TRBD2, 5 bases. The V end was cut by 3 bases, the J end by 0 bases, with 9 bases between. Looked up from germline, CDR1 is MNHEY and CDR2 is SVGAGI. This CDR3 region has 14 residues. The CDR3 DNA follows: TGTGCCAGCAGTTATAGCCGGGACTCCTACGAGCAGTACTTC. Translating it yields CASSYSRDSYEQYF.

This clonotype has a count of ten or more. The CDR3: CSAGDRATDTQYF. The CDR3 region has the DNA TGCAGCGCCGGGGACAGGGCGACAGATACGCAGTATTTT. This rearrangement joins TRBV29-1 to TRBJ2-3; 9 bases line up with TRBD1. This CDR3 contains 13 residues. V shed 7 bases, J shed 3 bases, and the junction held 5 bases outside the gene matches. Germline lookup yields CDR1 SQVTM and CDR2 ANQGSEA.

V and J are TRBV29-1 and TRBJ2-5; D may be TRBD1 or TRBD2 (6 bases each). The germline gives CDR1 SQVTM, CDR2 ANQGSEA. Trimming left V 4 bases short and J 4 bases short, with 13 bases between. The CDR3 is 13 amino acids. CDR3 sequence (DNA): TGCAGCGTTGGGTCGGGGGCAGGAGAGACCCAGTACTTC. Translated: CSVGSGAGETQYF.

The V and J genes are TRBV28 and TRBJ1-2; no clear D gene. The CDR3 runs to 13 residues. Germline CDR1 is MDHEN and CDR2 is SYDVKM. V dropped 8 bases and J dropped 0 bases, with 10 bases sitting between them. The CDR3 region is CASETSSNYGYTF. CDR3 DNA: TGTGCCAGCGAGACGAGTTCTAACTATGGCTACACCTTC.

This clonotype has at least ten counts. The chain links TRBV7-2 to TRBJ2-3; D unresolved. Germline CDR1 reads SGHTA; CDR2 reads FQGNSA. The CDR3 runs 16 residues. V was pared by 2 bases and J by 0 bases, with 12 bases between. CDR3 in amino acids: CASSLSTHPSTDTQYF. CDR3 coding DNA: TGTGCCAGCAGCTTATCGACACACCCTAGCACAGATACGCAGTATTTT.

The sample holds many counts of this clonotype. The rearrangement joins TRBV7-9 to TRBJ2-1, with TRBD1 as a possible D gene (7 bases). Germline CDR1 and CDR2: SEHNR and FQNEAQ (reference sequence). The V gene lost 5 bases and the J gene lost 5 bases, with 13 bases spanning the gap. The CDR3 runs to 14 residues. The CDR3 reads CASSQPGGNNEQFF. DNA for the CDR3: TGTGCCAGCAGCCAACCAGGGGGGAACAATGAGCAGTTCTTC.

The chain has TRBV4-2 and TRBJ2-3; the match to TRBD2 covers 13 bases. Losses at the gene ends were 6 bases for V and 6 bases for J; bases not matched to a gene: 9. The V gene's germline CDR1 is LGHNA and CDR2 YNFKEQ. The CDR3 sequence is 16 residues long. As DNA, the CDR3 is TGTGCCAGCAGACCCGGGACTAGCGGGATGTTTGATACGCAGTATTTT. Translation: CASRPGTSGMFDTQYF.

The chain couples TRBV29-1 to TRBJ1-1; no reliable D call. Trimming cost V 7 bases and J 1 base, with 4 bases left between them. The germline V gene has CDR1 SQVTM and CDR2 ANQGSEA. This CDR3 is 10 amino acids long. This CDR3 reads CSGQNTEAFF. The CDR3 nucleotides read TGCAGCGGACAGAACACTGAAGCTTTCTTT. The complete variable domain, with remaining parts taken from reference TRBV29-1 and TRBJ1-1, reads SAVISQKPSRDICQRGTSLTIQCQVDSQVTMMFWYRQQPGQSLTLIATANQGSEATYESGFVIDKFPISRPNLTFSTLTVSNMSPEDSSIYLCSGQNTEAFFGQGTRLTVV.

This clonotype was recorded a few times. The chain recombines TRBV24-1 with TRBJ2-5; D ambiguous. V gave up 7 bases and J gave up 0 bases, with 11 bases separating them. This CDR3 contains 14 residues. Germline lookup yields CDR1 KGHDR and CDR2 SFDVKD. CDR3 sequence (DNA): TGTGCCACCAGCTTAGACGGTTACCAAGAGACCCAGTACTTC. Protein: CATSLDGYQETQYF.

This clonotype turned up a few times. The V and J genes are TRBV25-1 and TRBJ2-7, with TRBD2 matching 9 bases. The junction had 7 bases not matched to a gene; V was cut back by 4 bases and J by 3 bases. Germline V gene data show CDR1 as MGHDK and CDR2 as SYGVNS. The CDR3 has 15 residues. The CDR3 coding sequence is TGTGCCAGCAGTGTGGCGAGCGGGAGGTTCTACGAGCAGTACTTC. It yields the protein CASSVASGRFYEQYF.

The V call is TRBV7-8, the J call TRBJ1-2, with no clear D. The V end lost 5 bases, the J end lost 6 bases, and 13 bases lay between the germline ends. Per germline, CDR1 SGHVS and CDR2 FQNEAQ. This CDR3 contains 13 residues. The DNA for the CDR3 is TGTGCCAGCAGCCCCAAGGATGGGCATGGCTACACCTTC. This translates into CASSPKDGHGYTF.

This clonotype was counted only a few times. V gene TRBV28 combines with J gene TRBJ2-7, with D perhaps matching TRBD1 or TRBD2 (6 bases each). The CDR3 runs 12 residues. Germline values: CDR1 MDHEN, CDR2 SYDVKM. V lost 2 bases and J lost 6, with 8 bases in between. The DNA for the CDR3 is TGTGCCAGCAGTTTACGGGGGCTCGAGCAGTACTTC. It encodes CASSLRGLEQYF.

The chain has TRBV12-3 or TRBV12-4 and TRBJ2-1; the D gene is possibly TRBD2 (7 bases). The CDR3 length is 15 residues. V shed 4 bases and J shed 3 bases, with 13 bases lying between them. Here the CDR3 reads CASSSGGGLYNEQFF. The CDR3 nucleotides are TGTGCCAGCAGTTCTGGGGGGGGGCTCTACAATGAGCAGTTCTTC.

This clonotype was detected only once. This CDR3 is missing its conserved last phenylalanine or tryptophan, likely due to a read error. The CDR3 DNA sequence: TGCGCCAGCAGCACTAGATGGGAGCCCCAGTACTCC. Translated, it gives CASSTRWEPQYS. V and J are TRBV5-1 and TRBJ2-5, with D tentatively TRBD2 (5 bases). The germline V gene encodes CDR1 SGHRS and CDR2 YFSETQ. V dropped 4 bases and J dropped 9 bases, with 13 bases sitting between them. The CDR3 is 12 residues long.

The gene calls are TRBV7-3 and TRBJ2-1; 10 positions agree with TRBD2. V shed 5 bases and J 4 bases; nucleotides not matched to a gene: 5. The CDR3 has 15 amino acids. Germline CDR1 and CDR2: SGHTA and FQGTGA. DNA of the CDR3: TGTGCCAGCAGCCCGGGGACTAGCGCATACAATGAGCAGTTCTTC. Its translation: CASSPGTSAYNEQFF.

This clonotype turned up a few times. The rearrangement joins TRBV20-1 to TRBJ2-3, with 10 bases aligning to TRBD2. The ends lost 0 bases at V and 5 bases at J; junction bases unmatched: 8. The CDR3 runs to 16 residues. The V gene's germline CDR1 is DFQATT and CDR2 SNEGSKA (reference sequence). The CDR3 DNA follows: TGCAGTGCTAGAGATCCCCGAGCGGGAGGGCAAGATACGCAGTATTTT. Translation gives CSARDPRAGGQDTQYF.